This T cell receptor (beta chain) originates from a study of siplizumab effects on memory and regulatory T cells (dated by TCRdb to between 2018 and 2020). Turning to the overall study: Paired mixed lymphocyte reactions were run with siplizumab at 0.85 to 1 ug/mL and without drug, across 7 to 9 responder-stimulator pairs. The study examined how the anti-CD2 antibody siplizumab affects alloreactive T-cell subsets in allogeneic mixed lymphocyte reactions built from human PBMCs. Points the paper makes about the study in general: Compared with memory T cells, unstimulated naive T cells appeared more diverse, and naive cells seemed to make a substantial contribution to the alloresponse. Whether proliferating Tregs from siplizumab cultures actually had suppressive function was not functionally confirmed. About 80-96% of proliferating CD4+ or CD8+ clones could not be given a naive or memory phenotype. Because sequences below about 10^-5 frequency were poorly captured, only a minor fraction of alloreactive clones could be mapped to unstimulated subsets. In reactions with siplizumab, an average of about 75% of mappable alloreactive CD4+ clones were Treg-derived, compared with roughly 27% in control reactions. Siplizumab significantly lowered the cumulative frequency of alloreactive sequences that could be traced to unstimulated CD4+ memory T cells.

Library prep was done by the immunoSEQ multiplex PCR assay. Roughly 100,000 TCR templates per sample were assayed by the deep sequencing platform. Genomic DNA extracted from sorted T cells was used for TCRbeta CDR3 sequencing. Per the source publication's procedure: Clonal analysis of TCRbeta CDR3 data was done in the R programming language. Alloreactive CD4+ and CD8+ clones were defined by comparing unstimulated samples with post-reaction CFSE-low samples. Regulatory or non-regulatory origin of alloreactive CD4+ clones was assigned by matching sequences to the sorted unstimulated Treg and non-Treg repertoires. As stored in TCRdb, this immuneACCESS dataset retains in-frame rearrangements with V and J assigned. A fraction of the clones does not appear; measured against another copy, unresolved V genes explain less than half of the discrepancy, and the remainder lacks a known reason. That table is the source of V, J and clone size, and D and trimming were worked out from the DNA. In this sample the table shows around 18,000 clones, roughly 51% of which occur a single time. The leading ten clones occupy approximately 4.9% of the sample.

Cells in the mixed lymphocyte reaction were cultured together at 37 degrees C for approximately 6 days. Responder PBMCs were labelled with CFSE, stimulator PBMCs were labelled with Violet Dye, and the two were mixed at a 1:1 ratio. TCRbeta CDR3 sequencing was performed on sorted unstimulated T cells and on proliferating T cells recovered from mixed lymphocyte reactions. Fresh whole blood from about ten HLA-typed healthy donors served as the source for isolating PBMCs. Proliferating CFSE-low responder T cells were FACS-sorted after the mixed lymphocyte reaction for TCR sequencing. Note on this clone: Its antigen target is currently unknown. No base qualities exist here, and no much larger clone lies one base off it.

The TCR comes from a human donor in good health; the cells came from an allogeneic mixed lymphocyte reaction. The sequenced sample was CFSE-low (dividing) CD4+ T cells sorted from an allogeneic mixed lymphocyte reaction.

The CDR3 region reads CASSAEGPFYGYTF. In nucleotides, the sequence is TGTGCCAGCAGTGCGGAAGGGCCCTTCTATGGCTACACCTTC. Recombination linked TRBV6-1 to TRBJ1-2, with the identity of the D gene unclear. V is pared back by 4 bases and J by 4 bases, with 13 bases lying between the germline termini. Spanning cysteine to phenylalanine, the CDR3 consists of 14 amino acids. Only the CDR3 part of the read is kept: 42 bases, read in frame from the first base. CDR1 and CDR2, looked up from the germline V gene, are MNHNS and SASEGT.